This T cell receptor (beta chain) appears in the sequencing data of a study of cytotoxic CD8 clonotypes in ibrutinib-treated CLL. Study-level findings and limits: Stable or contracted on treatment, public clonotypes were also uncommon. A rise in clonality was seen at ibrutinib response, and a fall back toward baseline was seen at progression.

Some clones are missing from TCRdb's copy, which holds only in-frame ones; the method was immunoSEQ multiplex PCR. The sample lists more than 200,000 clones, around three quarters seen once, with 15% in the top ten. The CDR3 extends over 11 amino acids. In germline, CDR1 is DFQATT, CDR2 SNEGSKA (reference sequence). Trimming left V 7 bases short and J 5 bases short, with 11 bases between. In the case of this clone: The antigen is unknown.

The source of roughly 2 micrograms of genomic DNA for TCR beta libraries was cryopreserved PBMCs. This chain uses TRBV20-1 with TRBJ2-5, with D possibly matching TRBD1 (5 bases). The receptor's source is a human donor with chronic lymphocytic leukemia. Here the sequenced sample was PBMCs, taken after 24 months of ibrutinib treatment. Here the CDR3 reads CSGQGGETQYF. In nucleotides, the CDR3 is TGCAGTGGGCAGGGTGGGGAGACCCAGTACTTC.